The table lists the clone carrying this T cell receptor beta chain with a count of one. This sample was included in a study of OX40 agonist ivuxolimab in advanced cancers. Only in-frame clones appear in the TCRdb table, and some are missing; sequencing was by immunoSEQ multiplex PCR. The table includes 50,000 or so clones, 80% to 90% detected once. CDR3 length: 13 amino acids. CDR1 and CDR2 (germline): SGDLS, YYNGEE. The trim removed 7 bases at V and 7 bases at J, leaving 5 bases unmatched. This TCR came from an adult with an advanced solid tumor such as melanoma, head and neck, liver or kidney cancer. Sequencing was performed on CD4+ or CD8+ T cells sorted from blood, taken in a trial of the OX40 agonist ivuxolimab. This sequence joins TRBV9 and TRBJ1-6; 7 bases agree with TRBD1. The CDR3 DNA reads as TGTGCCAGCGGGACAGAGCGGAATTCACCCCTCCACTTT. It specifies CASGTERNSPLHF.